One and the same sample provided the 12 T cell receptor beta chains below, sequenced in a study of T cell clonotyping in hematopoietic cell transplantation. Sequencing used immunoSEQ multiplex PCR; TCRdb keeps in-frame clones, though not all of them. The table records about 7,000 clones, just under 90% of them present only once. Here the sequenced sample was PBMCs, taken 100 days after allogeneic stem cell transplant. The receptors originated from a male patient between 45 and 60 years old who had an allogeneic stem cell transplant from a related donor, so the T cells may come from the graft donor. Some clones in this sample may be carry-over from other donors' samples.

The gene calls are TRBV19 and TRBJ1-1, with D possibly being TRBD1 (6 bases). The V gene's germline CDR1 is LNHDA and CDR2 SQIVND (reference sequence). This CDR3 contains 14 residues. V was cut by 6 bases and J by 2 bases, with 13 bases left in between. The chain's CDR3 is CASRADSHNTEAFF. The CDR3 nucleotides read TGTGCCAGTAGGGCGGACAGTCATAACACTGAAGCTTTCTTT.

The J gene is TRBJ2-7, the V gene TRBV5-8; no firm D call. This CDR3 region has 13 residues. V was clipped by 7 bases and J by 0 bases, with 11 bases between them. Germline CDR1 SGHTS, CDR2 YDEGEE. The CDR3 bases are TGTGCCAGCTGGGAAGGGAACTCCTACGAGCAGTACTTC. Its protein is CASWEGNSYEQYF.

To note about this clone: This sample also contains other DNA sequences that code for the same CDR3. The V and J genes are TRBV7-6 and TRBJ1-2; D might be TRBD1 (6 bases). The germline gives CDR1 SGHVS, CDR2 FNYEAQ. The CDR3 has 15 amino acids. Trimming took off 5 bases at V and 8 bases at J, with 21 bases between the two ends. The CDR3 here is CASSLDGGGLEGYTF. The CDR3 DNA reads TGTGCCAGCAGCCTAGATGGAGGGGGGCTTGAAGGCTACACCTTC.

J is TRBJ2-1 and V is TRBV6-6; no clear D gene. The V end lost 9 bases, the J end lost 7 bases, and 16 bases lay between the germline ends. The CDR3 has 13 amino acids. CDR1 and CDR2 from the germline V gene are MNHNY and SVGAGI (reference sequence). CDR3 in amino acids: CASDRGVGNEQFF. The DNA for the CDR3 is TGTGCCAGTGACCGTGGGGTTGGAAATGAGCAGTTCTTC.

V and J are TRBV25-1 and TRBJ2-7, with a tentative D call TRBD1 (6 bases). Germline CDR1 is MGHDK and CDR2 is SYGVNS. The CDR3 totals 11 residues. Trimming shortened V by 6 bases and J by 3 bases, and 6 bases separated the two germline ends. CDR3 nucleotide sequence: TGTGCCAGCAGCAGGGGCTACGAGCAGTACTTC. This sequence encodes CASSRGYEQYF.

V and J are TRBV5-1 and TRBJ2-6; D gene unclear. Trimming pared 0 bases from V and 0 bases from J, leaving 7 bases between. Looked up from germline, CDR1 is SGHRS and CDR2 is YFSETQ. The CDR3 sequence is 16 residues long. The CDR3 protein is CASSLATVSGANVLTF. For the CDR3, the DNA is TGCGCCAGCAGCTTGGCCACGGTCTCTGGGGCCAACGTCCTGACTTTC. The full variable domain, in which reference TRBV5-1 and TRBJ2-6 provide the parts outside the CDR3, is KAGVTQTPRYLIKTRGQQVTLSCSPISGHRSVSWYQQTPGQGLQFLFEYFSETQRNKGNFPGRFSGRQFSNSRSEMNVSTLELGDSALYLCASSLATVSGANVLTFGAGSRLTVL.

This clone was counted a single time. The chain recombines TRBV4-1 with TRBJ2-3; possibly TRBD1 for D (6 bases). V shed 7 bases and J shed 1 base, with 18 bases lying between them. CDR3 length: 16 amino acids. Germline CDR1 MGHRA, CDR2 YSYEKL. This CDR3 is CASTPVGKGGTDTQYF. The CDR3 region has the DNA TGCGCCAGCACCCCCGTAGGTAAGGGGGGCACAGATACGCAGTATTTT.

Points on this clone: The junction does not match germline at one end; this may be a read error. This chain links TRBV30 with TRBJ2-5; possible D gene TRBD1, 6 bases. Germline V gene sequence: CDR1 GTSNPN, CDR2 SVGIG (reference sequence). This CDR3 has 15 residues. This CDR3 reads CAWSTLIGGRETQHF. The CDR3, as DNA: TGTGCCTGGAGTACCCTCATAGGGGGTCGAGAGACCCAGCACTTC.

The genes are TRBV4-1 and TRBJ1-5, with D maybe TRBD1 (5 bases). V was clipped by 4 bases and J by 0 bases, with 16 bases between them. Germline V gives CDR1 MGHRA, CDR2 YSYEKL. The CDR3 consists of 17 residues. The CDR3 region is CASSPKGDGLSNQPQHF. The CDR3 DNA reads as TGCGCCAGCAGCCCCAAAGGGGACGGGCTTAGCAATCAGCCCCAGCATTTT.

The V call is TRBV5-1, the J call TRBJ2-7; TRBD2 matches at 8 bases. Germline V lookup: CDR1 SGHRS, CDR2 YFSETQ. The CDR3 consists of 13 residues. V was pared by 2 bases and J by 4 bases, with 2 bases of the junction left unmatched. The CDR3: CASSLLAAYEQYF. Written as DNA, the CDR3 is TGCGCCAGCAGCTTACTAGCGGCTTACGAGCAGTACTTC.

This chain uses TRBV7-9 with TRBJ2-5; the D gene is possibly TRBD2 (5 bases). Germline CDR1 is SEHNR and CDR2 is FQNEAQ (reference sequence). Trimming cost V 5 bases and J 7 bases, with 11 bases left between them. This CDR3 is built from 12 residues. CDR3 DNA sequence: TGTGCCAGCAGCAATCCCGAGGGGACCCAGTACTTC. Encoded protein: CASSNPEGTQYF.

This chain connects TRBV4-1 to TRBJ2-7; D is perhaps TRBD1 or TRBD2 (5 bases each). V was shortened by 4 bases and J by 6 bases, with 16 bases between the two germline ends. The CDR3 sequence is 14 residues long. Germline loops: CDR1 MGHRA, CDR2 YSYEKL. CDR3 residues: CASSPWEQAGEQYF. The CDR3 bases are TGCGCCAGCAGCCCATGGGAACAGGCGGGCGAGCAGTACTTC.